These 19 T cell receptor beta chains were all obtained from the same sample, sequenced in a study of blood T cell repertoires in COVID-19. Produced via immunoSEQ multiplex PCR; TCRdb's table is partial and in-frame only. Of tens of thousands of clones in the sample, 80% to 85% were seen once. Material for sequencing was peripheral blood. The receptors stem from a woman aged 60-75 years with acute or convalescent COVID-19.

This clone was seen once. The rearrangement joins TRBV6-4 to TRBJ2-3; 7 bases fit TRBD2. With 9 bases clipped from V and 3 bases from J, the junction kept 15 bases outside the gene matches. The V gene's germline CDR1 is MRHNA and CDR2 SNTAGT. This CDR3 spans 16 amino acids. CDR3 nucleotide sequence: TGTGCCAGACGAAATTTACCGGGACTAAATACAGATACGCAGTATTTT. It is translated as CARRNLPGLNTDTQYF.

The J gene is TRBJ2-2, the V gene TRBV19, with D hard to call. This CDR3 has 16 amino acids. V gave up 0 bases and J gave up 4 bases, with 12 bases separating them. Germline-derived CDR1 and CDR2 are LNHDA and SQIVND (reference sequence). CDR3 amino acids: CASSIDPSVATGELFF. The DNA of the CDR3 is TGTGCCAGTAGTATAGATCCTTCTGTAGCCACCGGGGAGCTGTTTTTT.

The chain links TRBV5-4 to TRBJ2-1; 11 nucleotides align to TRBD1. CDR3 length equals 15 residues. Looked up from germline, CDR1 is SGHNT and CDR2 is YYREEE (reference sequence). V shed 3 bases and J 6 bases; nucleotides not matched to a gene: 5. The CDR3 DNA reads as TGTGCCAGCAGCTCCGGACAGGGGGCGGCCAATGAGCAGTTCTTC. It translates to CASSSGQGAANEQFF.

The CDR3 spells CASSGTSGGGGIQYF. CDR3 nucleotides: TGTGCCAGCAGTGGGACTAGCGGGGGCGGGGGCATTCAGTACTTC. This rearrangement joins TRBV2 to TRBJ2-4; TRBD2 aligns across 13 bases. From germline, CDR1 is SNHLY and CDR2 FYNNEI. This CDR3 is 15 amino acids long. The V gene end was trimmed by 4 bases and the J gene end by 9 bases; junction bases not matched to a gene: 6.

The V and J genes are TRBV5-1 and TRBJ1-2, with 8 bases that match TRBD1. Germline-derived CDR1 and CDR2 are SGHRS and YFSETQ. The CDR3 length is 14 residues. V shed 3 bases, J shed 4 bases, and the junction held 5 bases outside the gene matches. This CDR3 is CASSSLGTGYGYTF. CDR3 in DNA: TGCGCCAGCAGCTCCTTAGGGACAGGCTATGGCTACACCTTC.

The rearrangement joins TRBV7-9 to TRBJ1-3; D remains ambiguous. Germline-derived CDR1 and CDR2 are SEHNR and FQNEAQ (reference sequence). The CDR3 contains 14 residues. The V end lost 5 bases, the J end lost 4 bases, and 12 bases lay between the germline ends. In DNA, the CDR3 is TGTGCCAGCAGCGCTCTAGCAGGAGGAAACACCATATATTTT. Its translation is CASSALAGGNTIYF.

The CDR3 DNA is TGTGCCAGCAGCGTATCGCCGACTAGCGGGGGGAATGAGCAGTTCTTC. Encoded protein: CASSVSPTSGGNEQFF. This sequence joins TRBV9 and TRBJ2-1; 13 bases agree with TRBD2. The CDR3 spans 16 residues. In germline, CDR1 is SGDLS, CDR2 YYNGEE. V gave up 1 base and J gave up 7 bases; unmatched junction bases: 5. The entire variable domain, with the rest obtained from reference TRBV9 and TRBJ2-1, is as follows: DSGVTQTPKHLITATGQRVTLRCSPRSGDLSVYWYQQSLDQGLQFLIQYYNGEERAKGNILERFSAQQFPDLHSELNLSSLELGDSALYFCASSVSPTSGGNEQFFGPGTRLTVL.

The count of this clone is one. This rearrangement joins TRBV7-9 to TRBJ2-5; 7 positions agree with TRBD2. V shed 5 bases, J shed 2 bases, and the junction held 11 bases outside the gene matches. CDR1 and CDR2 from the germline V gene are SEHNR and FQNEAQ (reference sequence). This CDR3 has 16 amino acids. CDR3 residues: CASSAGVGLQQETQYF. The CDR3 nucleotides are TGTGCCAGCAGCGCGGGAGTGGGACTCCAACAAGAGACCCAGTACTTC.

V is TRBV2 and J is TRBJ1-4, with 8 bases aligning to TRBD1. Looked up from germline, CDR1 is SNHLY and CDR2 is FYNNEI. This CDR3 has 14 residues. The V and J ends lost 6 bases and 12 bases, in that order; junction bases with no gene match: 12. CDR3 nucleotides: TGTGCCAGCAGCTCGGGACAGGCGGGGGAGGAACTGTTTTTT. Protein: CASSSGQAGEELFF.

J is TRBJ1-3 and V is TRBV7-3; no firm D call. Looked up from germline, CDR1 is SGHTA and CDR2 is FQGTGA. Trimming stripped 5 bases from V and 1 base from J, with 18 bases between. The CDR3 spans 17 residues. CDR3 region: CASSPRGGPKSGNTIYF. The CDR3 DNA is TGTGCCAGCAGCCCCCGTGGCGGGCCAAAATCTGGAAACACCATATATTTT.

This chain uses TRBV5-1 with TRBJ2-3; 10 bases align to TRBD2. The CDR3 runs 16 residues. Trimming removed 0 bases from V and 3 bases from J; junction bases left unmatched: 4. From germline, CDR1 is SGHRS and CDR2 YFSETQ. The CDR3 is CASSLVSGGATDTQYF. In nucleotides, the CDR3 is TGCGCCAGCAGCTTGGTCAGCGGGGGGGCAACAGATACGCAGTATTTT.

This chain joins TRBV19 and TRBJ2-7; maybe TRBD1 (5 bases). The CDR3 is made up of 14 amino acids. Trimming took off 3 bases at V and 6 bases at J, with 15 bases between the two ends. The germline V gene has CDR1 LNHDA and CDR2 SQIVND (reference sequence). This chain's CDR3 is CASSIRQLQGEQYF. Here the CDR3 DNA reads TGTGCCAGTAGTATCAGACAGCTGCAGGGCGAGCAGTACTTC.

This clone was seen ten or more times. The chain recombines TRBV7-9 with TRBJ1-2; 7 bases are a match to TRBD1. The CDR3 has 14 residues. Germline assignment: CDR1 SEHNR and CDR2 FQNEAQ (reference sequence). Trimming removed 5 bases from V and 2 bases from J; junction bases left unmatched: 5. This CDR3 is CASSVTTGNYGYTF. In nucleotides, the CDR3 is TGTGCCAGCAGCGTTACGACAGGGAACTATGGCTACACCTTC.

This clone showed up just a few times. This chain links TRBV7-2 with TRBJ1-2; 7 bases align to TRBD1. V was pared by 2 bases and J by 0 bases, with 6 bases of the junction left unmatched. The CDR3 has 16 amino acids. Germline loops: CDR1 SGHTA, CDR2 FQGNSA. In DNA, the CDR3 is TGTGCCAGCAGCTTATCATCCGACAGGGCTAACTATGGCTACACCTTC. Residues: CASSLSSDRANYGYTF.

The table lists this clone with a count of one. This same CDR3 is encoded by further DNA sequences in the sample. The chain carries TRBV20-1 and TRBJ1-1; a possible D gene is TRBD1 (5 bases). The V gene lost 8 bases and the J gene lost 5 bases, with 12 bases spanning the gap. CDR1 DFQATT and CDR2 SNEGSKA come from the germline V gene (reference sequence). The CDR3 runs 11 residues. The CDR3 reads CSTGRGTEAFF. CDR3 nucleotides: TGCAGTACAGGACGGGGGACTGAAGCTTTCTTT.

This clone was seen more than once but under ten times. V usage is TRBV4-2 and J usage is TRBJ2-1, with 16 nucleotides matching TRBD2. Germline V gene lookup returns CDR1 LGHNA and CDR2 YNFKEQ. The CDR3 sequence is 17 residues long. Trimming removed 4 bases from V and 2 bases from J; junction bases left unmatched: 2. CDR3 coding DNA: TGTGCCAGCAGCCCCGGGACTAGCGGGGGGGCCTACAATGAGCAGTTCTTC. It is translated as CASSPGTSGGAYNEQFF.

The V and J genes are TRBV29-1 and TRBJ2-1, with 8 positions matching TRBD1. The CDR3 is 22 amino acids. V lost 5 bases and J lost 5; bases outside the gene matches: 32. From germline, CDR1 is SQVTM and CDR2 ANQGSEA. The CDR3 sequence is CSVSRGRRTIPLKASTHNEQFF. For the CDR3, the DNA is TGCAGCGTTTCCAGGGGGCGCCGGACTATTCCCCTCAAGGCTAGTACGCACAATGAGCAGTTCTTC.

The chain uses TRBV11-2 and TRBJ2-6; 8 bases map to TRBD2. The CDR3 length is 19 residues. Trimming at V came to 4 bases and at J to 0 bases, leaving 11 bases not matched to a gene. CDR1 and CDR2 (germline): SGHAT, FQNNGV. The CDR3: CASSSPARGDPSGANVLTF. Written as DNA, the CDR3 is TGTGCCAGCAGCTCCCCTGCGCGGGGGGACCCCTCTGGGGCCAACGTCCTGACTTTC.

The chain employs TRBV6-1 and TRBJ1-5, with 8 bases that match TRBD1. Per the germline V gene, CDR1 is MNHNS and CDR2 is SASEGT. V shed 1 base, J shed 9 bases, and the junction held 8 bases outside the gene matches. The CDR3 runs to 15 residues. Here the CDR3 DNA reads TGTGCCAGCAGTGAAGGAGGACAGGGCTTGCGGCCCCAGCATTTT. It yields the protein CASSEGGQGLRPQHF.